The T cell receptor (beta chain) under discussion was sequenced for a study of blood T cell repertoires in COVID-19. In the original analysis: For nucleated cells, counts were estimated from reference gene primer amplification. Profiling relied on immunoSEQ multiplex PCR, and the TCRdb table lists in-frame clones only, not all of them. V and J calls plus clone size are reproduced from that table; the DNA served to infer D and trimming. The sample records about 200,000 clones, roughly four fifths being singletons. Trimming left V 0 bases short and J 4 bases short, with 13 bases between. Germline V gene sequence: CDR1 SGDLS, CDR2 YYNGEE. The length of the CDR3 is 15 residues.

The rearrangement joins TRBV9 to TRBJ1-2; possible D gene TRBD1, 5 bases. The specimen sequenced was PBMCs or T cells enriched from blood (not recorded which). The TCR sequence derives from a man between 35 and 55 years old who had recovered from COVID-19. CDR3 in DNA: TGTGCCAGCAGCGTAGATGGGGGGTCCCTCTATGGCTACACCTTC. Amino acids: CASSVDGGSLYGYTF.